Reported below is one T cell receptor beta chain. Its matching antigen is unknown. This entry is derived from a study of human thymus T cells. The source of the thymus tissue was resections taken during corrective heart surgery. Those donating were healthy Finnish infants in corrective surgery for congenital heart defects. Some clones are missing from TCRdb's copy, which holds only in-frame ones; the method was immunoSEQ multiplex PCR. The profile covers 120,000 or so clones, with approximately 96% appearing a single time and less than 0.03% taken by the ten largest. Findings and caveats of the study: Highly overlapping thymic repertoires in unrelated individuals were reported by related research. There appeared to be biased usage of V and J genes in thymic and blood repertoires.

The CDR3 length is 18 residues. Germline CDR1 and CDR2: LNHDA and SQIVND (reference sequence). V and J are TRBV19 and TRBJ1-1, with D unresolved. The sequenced sample consisted of thymus tissue. The origin of this receptor is a boy under three years old with a congenital heart defect but otherwise immunologically healthy. CDR3 in DNA: TGTGGCTCCACTCCTTCCAGGACTTTTTGGTCCGGAGACACTGAAGCTTTCTTT. Translation: CGSTPSRTFWSGDTEAFF.